These 28 T cell receptor beta chains were sequenced from one sample in a study of T-cell reconstitution after alpha-beta-depleted transplantation in children. Unique molecular identifiers featured in how the TCRbeta library was prepared. TCRdb reprocessed the PCR reads via MiXCR and lists one record per CDR3 protein. The table lists a few hundred thousand distinct CDR3 sequences, around 9.1% of them singletons, with approximately 7% in the top ten. The source material was PBMCs, sampled before TCRalphabeta/CD19-depleted stem cell transplant. These receptors came from a boy under three years old with acute myeloid leukemia, due to receive a stem cell transplant.

This clonotype has at least ten counts. The V call is TRBV27, the J call TRBJ1-2; TRBD1 agrees at 7 bases. In germline, CDR1 is MNHEY, CDR2 SMNVEV (reference sequence). The CDR3 is made up of 16 amino acids. After removal of 6 bases from V and 4 bases from J, the junction contained 14 bases not matched to a gene. The DNA for the CDR3 is TGTGCCAGCAGAGCCTCCTACAGGGGAATTAGCTATGGCTACACCTTC. Protein product: CASRASYRGISYGYTF.

Ten or more counts support this clonotype. V is TRBV20-1 and J is TRBJ2-5; TRBD2 matches at 9 bases. Germline CDR1 is DFQATT and CDR2 is SNEGSKA (reference sequence). The CDR3 is 15 residues long. Losses at the gene ends were 2 bases for V and 3 bases for J; bases not matched to a gene: 7. Here the CDR3 reads CSARPSGGPKETQYF. CDR3 in DNA: TGCAGTGCTAGACCCAGCGGGGGGCCTAAAGAGACCCAGTACTTC.

This chain links TRBV6-6 with TRBJ2-7; possibly TRBD1 for D (7 bases). There are 15 residues in the CDR3. CDR1 and CDR2 (germline): MNHNY, SVGAGI (reference sequence). V dropped 0 bases and J dropped 2 bases, with 11 bases sitting between them. DNA for the CDR3: TGTGCCAGCAGTTACTCCCAGGGGGGAACCTACGAGCAGTACTTC. Translating gives CASSYSQGGTYEQYF.

This clonotype has more than one count but fewer than ten. The chain uses TRBV2 and TRBJ2-7; no clear D. Germline CDR1 SNHLY, CDR2 FYNNEI. The ends were cut back, 0 bases at V and 8 bases at J, with 5 bases in the middle. The CDR3 has 11 amino acids. The CDR3 region is CASSEATKQYF. CDR3 DNA: TGTGCCAGCAGTGAAGCTACGAAGCAGTACTTC.

This clonotype was observed many times. In nucleotides, the CDR3 is TGTGCCAGCAGTAACGAACCGGGACCAATGACAGATACGCAGTATTTT. It specifies CASSNEPGPMTDTQYF. The chain carries TRBV28 and TRBJ2-3; D is tentatively TRBD1 or TRBD2 (5 bases each). This CDR3 contains 16 residues. V was pared by 5 bases and J by 3 bases, with 18 bases between. CDR1 MDHEN and CDR2 SYDVKM come from the germline V gene.

This clonotype was seen ten or more times. V and J are TRBV28 and TRBJ2-3; D uncertain. Trimming removed 6 bases from V and 0 bases from J, with 13 bases in between. There are 15 residues in the CDR3. Per germline, CDR1 MDHEN and CDR2 SYDVKM. This chain's CDR3 is CASRPLALSTDTQYF. The CDR3, as DNA: TGTGCCAGCAGGCCCCTCGCGCTTAGCACAGATACGCAGTATTTT.

This clonotype came up many times. V is TRBV7-3 and J is TRBJ2-2, with D perhaps matching TRBD1 or TRBD2 (5 bases each). The CDR3 is made up of 13 amino acids. Germline V gives CDR1 SGHTA, CDR2 FQGTGA. Trimming left V 4 bases short and J 6 bases short, with 9 bases between. The CDR3 bases are TGTGCCAGCAGCTCCCAGGGACCCGGGGAGCTGTTTTTT. The encoded protein is CASSSQGPGELFF.

This clonotype was picked up many times. The chain is built from TRBV6-5 and TRBJ2-1, with TRBD1 identical over 9 bases. The CDR3 sequence is 16 residues long. Germline trimming cut 0 bases from V and 3 bases from J; bases unmatched to any gene: 3. CDR1 and CDR2 from the germline V gene are MNHEY and SVGAGI. CDR3 protein: CASSYSGTGIYNEQFF. In DNA, the CDR3 is TGTGCCAGCAGTTACTCGGGGACAGGGATCTACAATGAGCAGTTCTTC.

This clonotype was observed many times. This chain connects TRBV7-9 to TRBJ2-7; 8 bases are shared with TRBD2. Germline loops: CDR1 SEHNR, CDR2 FQNEAQ (reference sequence). The CDR3 is 17 residues long. With V trimmed by 0 bases and J by 2 bases, 9 bases remained unmatched. CDR3 DNA: TGTGCCAGCAGCTTAGCGAGGAGTCGGGAGGGACCCTACGAGCAGTACTTC. Amino acids: CASSLARSREGPYEQYF. Using reference TRBV7-9 and TRBJ2-7 for the parts outside the CDR3, the full variable domain is DTGVSQNPRHKITKRGQNVTFRCDPISEHNRLYWYRQTLGQGPEFLTYFQNEAQLEKSRLLSDRFSAERPKGSFSTLEIQRTEQGDSAMYLCASSLARSREGPYEQYFGPGTRLTVT.

The sample holds many counts of this clonotype. The chain employs TRBV6-9 and TRBJ1-5, with TRBD1 identical over 8 bases. CDR1 is MNHGY and CDR2 is SVAAGI in the germline V gene. Losses at the gene ends were 9 bases for V and 5 bases for J; bases not matched to a gene: 3. CDR3 length: 12 amino acids. Here the CDR3 DNA reads TGTGCCAGTGGCAGGGGGCATCAGCCCCAGCATTTT. Its protein product is CASGRGHQPQHF.

In this sample, this clonotype turned up a few times. The chain has TRBV6-1 and TRBJ2-2, with 14 bases matching TRBD2. There are 16 residues in the CDR3. Germline values: CDR1 MNHNS, CDR2 SASEGT. The V segment lost 5 bases and the J segment 4 bases; nucleotides outside the gene matches: 3. The DNA for the CDR3 is TGTGCCAGCAGTAAGGGACTAGCGGGAGTCACCGGGGAGCTGTTTTTT. Its protein product is CASSKGLAGVTGELFF.

This clonotype was seen only a few times. The J gene is TRBJ2-3, the V gene TRBV3-1; unclear D gene. In germline, CDR1 is LGHDT, CDR2 YNNKEL (reference sequence). The V end lost 4 bases, the J end lost 4 bases, and 12 bases lay between the germline ends. The CDR3 totals 14 residues. This chain's CDR3 is CASSLEGLPDTQYF. For the CDR3, the DNA is TGTGCCAGCAGCCTCGAAGGCCTCCCAGATACGCAGTATTTT.

Of note for this clonotype: A read error may explain this, as a much larger clone is one base away. As the CDR3 is not closed by the conserved phenylalanine or tryptophan, this likely results from a read error. The chain uses TRBV12-3 or TRBV12-4 and TRBJ2-1; TRBD2 matches at 11 bases. Trimming removed 4 bases from V and 6 bases from J; junction bases left unmatched: 2. The CDR3 is made up of 14 amino acids. The CDR3 protein is CASSYSGRGNEQFL. Written as DNA, the CDR3 is TGTGCCAGCAGTTATAGCGGGAGGGGCAATGAGCAGTTCCTC.

Details on this clonotype: It may be a read error: a sequence one base away is much more abundant. This sequence joins TRBV5-1 and TRBJ2-7; the match to TRBD1 covers 8 bases. Trimming took 3 bases from V and 5 from J; bases not matched to a gene: 4. In germline, CDR1 is SGHRS, CDR2 YFSETQ. This CDR3 comprises 13 residues. CDR3 sequence: CASSSGQDHEQYF. The CDR3 bases are TGCGCCAGCAGCTCGGGACAGGACCACGAGCAGTACTTC.

This clonotype is deemed large. The chain carries TRBV27 and TRBJ2-3; D call uncertain. Germline V gives CDR1 MNHEY, CDR2 SMNVEV (reference sequence). The CDR3 is made up of 13 amino acids. Deletions cut 3 bases from V and 1 base from J, with 5 bases between. The CDR3, as DNA: TGTGCCAGCAGTTTCGTCGGCACAGATACGCAGTATTTT. This gives the protein CASSFVGTDTQYF.

This clonotype was observed a few times. V and J are TRBV19 and TRBJ2-1; no clear D. Germline CDR1 is LNHDA and CDR2 is SQIVND (reference sequence). The CDR3 is 16 amino acids. The ends were cut back, 3 bases at V and 0 bases at J, with 12 bases in the middle. CDR3 coding DNA: TGTGCCAGTAGTATCAGCAGGCGGAGCTCCTACAATGAGCAGTTCTTC. Translated: CASSISRRSSYNEQFF.

This clonotype was picked up many times. The genes are TRBV12-3 or TRBV12-4 and TRBJ2-4; 8 bases map to TRBD2. V gave up 6 bases and J gave up 1 base; unmatched junction bases: 8. This CDR3 has 16 residues. CDR3 DNA: TGTGCCAGCAGAACCGGGGGGGGATTGGCCAAAAACATTCAGTACTTC. Translated, it gives CASRTGGGLAKNIQYF.

This clonotype was detected many times. CDR3: CASSQDLTLLYNEQFF. CDR3 nucleotides: TGTGCCAGCAGCCAAGATCTCACGCTACTCTACAATGAGCAGTTCTTC. The V and J genes are TRBV3-1 and TRBJ2-1; D gene unclear. CDR1 is LGHDT, CDR2 YNNKEL, per germline (reference sequence). V was pared by 0 bases and J by 3 bases, with 12 bases between. The CDR3 runs to 16 residues.

This clonotype was seen a few times. The rearrangement links TRBV7-9 to TRBJ2-5, with a possible D match to TRBD2 (5 bases). Germline V gene sequence: CDR1 SEHNR, CDR2 FQNEAQ (reference sequence). The length of the CDR3 is 16 residues. Trimming stripped 3 bases from V and 4 bases from J, with 18 bases between. CDR3 region: CASSFGSEAIGETQYF. In DNA, the CDR3 is TGTGCCAGCAGCTTCGGTAGCGAGGCGATCGGAGAGACCCAGTACTTC.

In its sample, this clonotype was seen many times. The J gene is TRBJ1-4, the V gene TRBV9, with 10 bases fitting TRBD1. There are 15 residues in the CDR3. Germline-derived CDR1 and CDR2 are SGDLS and YYNGEE. With V trimmed by 0 bases and J by 8 bases, 4 bases remained unmatched. For the CDR3, the DNA is TGTGCCAGCAGCGTAGTCGGGACAGGGGAAGAAAAACTGTTTTTT. Residues: CASSVVGTGEEKLFF.

At least ten counts were recorded for this clonotype. The V and J genes are TRBV20-1 and TRBJ2-5, with D possibly called TRBD1 or TRBD2 (6 bases each). The CDR3 runs 12 residues. V was cut by 4 bases and J by 4 bases, with 10 bases left in between. CDR1 is DFQATT and CDR2 is SNEGSKA in the germline V gene (reference sequence). The CDR3 DNA reads as TGCAGTGCTAAACAGGGAGGAGAGACCCAGTACTTC. Translated, it gives CSAKQGGETQYF.

This clonotype was found many times. CDR3 coding DNA: TGTGCCAGCAGCTCTCGTAGGGGGCTGTCCTACAATGAGCAGTTCTTC. This encodes CASSSRRGLSYNEQFF. The chain recombines TRBV7-6 with TRBJ2-1; 7 positions match TRBD1. Germline CDR1 and CDR2: SGHVS and FNYEAQ. This CDR3 is 16 amino acids long. V lost 4 bases and J lost 1; bases outside the gene matches: 7.

The chain uses TRBV2 and TRBJ2-1, with 10 bases that match TRBD2. Germline CDR1 SNHLY, CDR2 FYNNEI. The CDR3 has 20 residues. The J segment lost 4 bases and the V segment lost 5 bases, leaving 20 bases of the junction unmatched. This CDR3 reads CASSSPGASGRGAFYNEQFF. CDR3 sequence (DNA): TGTGCCAGCAGTTCCCCCGGGGCTAGCGGGAGAGGGGCTTTTTACAATGAGCAGTTCTTC.

Many counts were recorded for this clonotype. The chain is built from TRBV20-1 and TRBJ2-5; 8 bases are shared with TRBD2. There are 12 residues in the CDR3. Trimming at V came to 3 bases and at J to 3 bases, leaving 0 bases not matched to a gene. Germline values: CDR1 DFQATT, CDR2 SNEGSKA (reference sequence). The CDR3 protein is CSASGGEETQYF. DNA for the CDR3: TGCAGTGCTAGCGGGGGGGAAGAGACCCAGTACTTC.

There are many counts of this clonotype. This rearrangement joins TRBV6-1 to TRBJ2-5, with 9 bases identical to TRBD1. Per germline, CDR1 MNHNS and CDR2 SASEGT. The CDR3 has 14 residues. V lost 7 bases to trimming and J lost 5 bases; unmatched junction nucleotides: 8. Here the CDR3 reads CASTLLGQGETQYF. CDR3 DNA: TGTGCCAGCACTCTTCTGGGACAGGGTGAGACCCAGTACTTC.

Many counts were recorded for this clonotype. The chain joins TRBV7-3 to TRBJ2-3; D is unresolved. Trimming cost V 5 bases and J 4 bases, with 10 bases left between them. This CDR3 is 13 amino acids long. In germline, CDR1 is SGHTA, CDR2 FQGTGA. CDR3 amino acids: CASSPRFSDTQYF. CDR3 bases: TGTGCCAGCAGCCCGCGTTTCTCAGATACGCAGTATTTT.

In this sample, this clonotype turned up many times. The gene calls are TRBV29-1 and TRBJ2-3; perhaps D is TRBD1 or TRBD2 (5 bases each). CDR1 and CDR2 (germline): SQVTM, ANQGSEA. V was shortened by 4 bases and J by 1 base, with 9 bases between the two germline ends. The CDR3 is 13 amino acids. The CDR3 nucleotides are TGCAGCGTTGCCCAGGGAGGCACAGATACGCAGTATTTT. Amino acids: CSVAQGGTDTQYF.

This clonotype came up many times. Sequence at one end of the junction differs from germline and may be a read error. This rearrangement joins TRBV28 to TRBJ2-5, with D possibly matching TRBD2 (6 bases). The V gene's germline CDR1 is MDHEN and CDR2 SYDVKM. The CDR3 has 14 residues. The CDR3: CASSSPGVGETHYF. CDR3 nucleotides: TGTGCCAGCAGTTCCCCGGGGGTAGGGGAGACCCATTACTTC.